This T cell receptor beta chain was recovered during a study of cytomegalovirus exposure and HLA in healthy donors. PCR was performed using 60 Vbeta and 13 Jbeta primers. The assay was immunoSEQ multiplex PCR, and TCRdb's table has in-frame clones only and misses some. The data show 100,000 to 120,000 clones, with under 85% seen just once and approximately 1.3% held by the top ten. V lost 7 bases and J lost 6; bases outside the gene matches: 9. Germline assignment: CDR1 MNHEY and CDR2 SMNVEV (reference sequence). The CDR3 is made up of 14 amino acids. The source material was PBMCs. The source of this sequence is a man between 40 and 49 years old in good health and CMV-seronegative. The rearrangement joins TRBV27 to TRBJ2-7, with 10 bases aligning to TRBD2. CDR3 in amino acids: CASTFTAGGPEQYF. The CDR3 DNA sequence: TGTGCCAGCACCTTCACAGCGGGGGGGCCCGAGCAGTACTTC.